The 12 T cell receptor beta chains reported below all come from one sample, sequenced in a study of cytomegalovirus exposure and HLA in healthy donors. Vbeta (60) and Jbeta (13) primers were used in the PCR. The assay was immunoSEQ multiplex PCR, and TCRdb's table has in-frame clones only and misses some. The sample lists roughly 100,000 clones; 71% were seen once. Sequencing was done on a sample of PBMCs. The receptors originated from a female donor in good health and CMV-seronegative.

This clone turned up a few times. This chain joins TRBV5-1 and TRBJ2-7, with D unclear. The CDR3 runs to 13 residues. Germline-derived CDR1 and CDR2 are SGHRS and YFSETQ. V was clipped by 4 bases and J by 2 bases, with 10 bases between them. The CDR3 sequence is CASSAWSTYEQYF. As DNA, the CDR3 is TGCGCCAGCAGCGCTTGGAGTACCTACGAGCAGTACTTC.

The J gene is TRBJ2-2, the V gene TRBV28; a possible D gene is TRBD1 (6 bases). CDR1 MDHEN and CDR2 SYDVKM come from the germline V gene. The CDR3 is 12 amino acids. Trimming removed 8 bases at V and 6 bases at J, with 10 bases between. The CDR3 protein is CASSTGPGELFF. CDR3 sequence (DNA): TGTGCCAGCTCAACAGGGCCCGGGGAGCTGTTTTTT.

In nucleotides, the CDR3 is TGTGCCAGCAGTCCCAGGGAAGTAGGAGGCTACACCTTC. Translation gives CASSPREVGGYTF. The V and J genes are TRBV25-1 and TRBJ1-2, with a tentative D call TRBD1 (5 bases). The CDR3 sequence is 13 residues long. The V end lost 5 bases, the J end lost 8 bases, and 15 bases lay between the germline ends. CDR1 and CDR2 from the germline V gene are MGHDK and SYGVNS.

This clone was picked up a small number of times. The chain has TRBV27 and TRBJ1-3; the D gene is possibly TRBD1 (6 bases). With 5 bases removed from V and 3 bases from J, the gap between germline ends came to 17 bases. The germline V gene encodes CDR1 MNHEY and CDR2 SMNVEV (reference sequence). The CDR3 is 16 amino acids. CDR3 coding DNA: TGTGCCAGCAGTCCGGCATGGGGGCTAATTGGAAACACCATATATTTT. This translates into CASSPAWGLIGNTIYF.

V and J are TRBV4-3 and TRBJ2-7, with D perhaps TRBD2 (7 bases). V was pared by 3 bases and J by 3 bases, with 21 bases between. CDR1 and CDR2 from the germline V gene are LGHNA and YSLEER. CDR3 size: 17 residues. CDR3 coding DNA: TGCGCCAGCAGCCAGGACCTAGGGAGGGGGGGAATCTACGAGCAGTACTTC. The encoded protein is CASSQDLGRGGIYEQYF.

V usage is TRBV28 and J usage is TRBJ2-7, with 12 bases fitting TRBD2. The length of the CDR3 is 15 residues. After removal of 5 bases from V and 5 bases from J, the junction contained 7 bases not matched to a gene. Germline CDR1 MDHEN, CDR2 SYDVKM. The CDR3 DNA is TGTGCCAGCAGTCCTCCTAGCGGGAGGGCCAACGAGCAGTACTTC. This translates into CASSPPSGRANEQYF.

V gene TRBV19 combines with J gene TRBJ2-7, with 10 bases aligning to TRBD1. The CDR3 is 17 amino acids. The junction had 16 bases not matched to a gene; V was cut back by 5 bases and J by 6 bases. Germline CDR1 is LNHDA and CDR2 is SQIVND (reference sequence). As DNA, the CDR3 is TGTGCCAGTAGTCCCAACCCGGGACAGGGGCATGCTATCGAGCAGTACTTC. Protein product: CASSPNPGQGHAIEQYF.

The chain employs TRBV6-5 and TRBJ1-5; weak D call: TRBD1 (6 bases). This CDR3 spans 14 amino acids. V was clipped by 6 bases and J by 8 bases, with 17 bases between them. CDR1 MNHEY and CDR2 SVGAGI come from the germline V gene. This CDR3 reads CASSPDTGFEPQHF. In DNA, the CDR3 is TGTGCCAGCAGCCCCGATACAGGGTTTGAGCCCCAGCATTTT.

The sample holds a few counts of this clone. The V gene is TRBV7-9, the J gene TRBJ2-7; TRBD1 aligns across 12 bases. Germline assignment: CDR1 SEHNR and CDR2 FQNEAQ (reference sequence). The CDR3 is 16 amino acids. With 5 bases clipped from V and 2 bases from J, the junction kept 7 bases outside the gene matches. The CDR3 region is CASSTGTGGQTYEQYF. CDR3 in DNA: TGTGCCAGCAGCACCGGGACAGGGGGCCAGACCTACGAGCAGTACTTC.

The J gene is TRBJ2-7, the V gene TRBV5-1; 9 bases fit TRBD1. The CDR3 covers 15 residues. The V segment lost 4 bases and the J segment 2 bases; nucleotides outside the gene matches: 7. Germline V gene data show CDR1 as SGHRS and CDR2 as YFSETQ. In nucleotides, the CDR3 is TGCGCCAGCAGCCCGGAGGACAGGGGAACCTACGAGCAGTACTTC. It specifies CASSPEDRGTYEQYF.

The J gene is TRBJ1-3, the V gene TRBV19; perhaps TRBD1 as D (5 bases). Between the trimmed V and J ends, which lost 7 bases and 3 bases, there was a span of 16 bases. Germline loops: CDR1 LNHDA, CDR2 SQIVND (reference sequence). The CDR3 covers 15 residues. The CDR3 protein is CASTGRDAFGNTIYF. For the CDR3, the DNA is TGTGCCAGTACTGGCAGGGATGCATTTGGAAACACCATATATTTT.

The V and J genes are TRBV30 and TRBJ1-2, with D uncertain. V was trimmed by 1 base and J by 3 bases, leaving 12 bases between them. The CDR3 loop spans 14 amino acids. Per the germline V gene, CDR1 is GTSNPN and CDR2 is SVGIG (reference sequence). DNA of the CDR3: TGTGCCTGGAGTGGCGCCCCCACGGACTATGGCTACACCTTC. It encodes CAWSGAPTDYGYTF.